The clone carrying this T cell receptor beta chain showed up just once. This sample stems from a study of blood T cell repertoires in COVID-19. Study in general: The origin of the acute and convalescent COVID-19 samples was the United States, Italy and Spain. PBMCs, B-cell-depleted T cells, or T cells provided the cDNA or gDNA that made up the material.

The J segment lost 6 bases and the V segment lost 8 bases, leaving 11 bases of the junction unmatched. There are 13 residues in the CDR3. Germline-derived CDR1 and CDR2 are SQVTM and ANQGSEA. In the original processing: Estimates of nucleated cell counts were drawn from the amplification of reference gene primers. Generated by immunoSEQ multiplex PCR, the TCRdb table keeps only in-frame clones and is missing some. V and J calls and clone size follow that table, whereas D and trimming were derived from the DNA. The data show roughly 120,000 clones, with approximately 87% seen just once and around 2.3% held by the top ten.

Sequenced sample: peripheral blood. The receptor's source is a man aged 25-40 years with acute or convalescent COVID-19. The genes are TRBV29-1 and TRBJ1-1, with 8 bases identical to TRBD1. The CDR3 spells CSLAPTGGAEAFF. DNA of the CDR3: TGCAGCCTTGCCCCCACAGGGGGAGCTGAAGCTTTCTTT.